Each of the 7 T cell receptor beta chains below was sequenced from the same sample in a study of T cells in women clearing cervical HPV infection. Here immunoSEQ multiplex PCR was the method, and the copy in TCRdb shows in-frame clones only, minus some. Its clone listing holds some 26,000 clones. Sequencing used blood buffy coat. The source is a woman between 18 and 70 years old with a cervical HPV16 infection that either progressed to CIN3+ or cleared (not recorded which).

Turning to this clone: Read sequence stops 3 residues before the CDR3 end, and the germline J gene provides the missing end. The identical CDR3 is also encoded by other nucleotide sequences in the sample. This chain uses TRBV2 with TRBJ1-5, with D possibly matching TRBD1 (5 bases). The CDR3 consists of 14 residues. Germline V gives CDR1 SNHLY, CDR2 FYNNEI. The germline V and J ends were trimmed by 2 bases and 7 bases, with 12 bases remaining between them. Incomplete CDR3 DNA: TGTGCCAGCAGTGAATCCAGGGAATTACAGCCC. Amino acid sequence: CASSESRELQP. The entire CDR3 reads CASSESRELQPQHF.

Remarks on this clone: Coverage ceases 3 residues before the CDR3 finishes, and the germline J gene fills in the end. The chain employs TRBV7-2 and TRBJ2-3, with D unresolved. The CDR3 runs to 14 residues. CDR1 is SGHTA and CDR2 is FQGNSA in the germline V gene. V lost 2 bases, J lost 2 bases, and 8 bases lay in between. The chain's CDR3 is CASSLTHPTDTQYF. CDR3 DNA, as far as it was read: TGTGCCAGCAGCTTAACACACCCCACAGATACG.

Details on this clone: The read terminates 3 residues ahead of where the CDR3 ends, so the germline J gene completes it. This sequence joins TRBV29-1 and TRBJ1-1, with TRBD1 as a possible D gene (6 bases). V gave up 4 bases and J gave up 4 bases, with 16 bases separating them. The CDR3 totals 14 residues. Germline loops: CDR1 SQVTM, CDR2 ANQGSEA. This CDR3 reads CSVVWAGGGTEAFF. The covered CDR3 bases are TGCAGCGTTGTCTGGGCGGGGGGCGGCACTGAA. Drawing the rest from reference TRBV29-1 and TRBJ1-1, the complete variable domain is SAVISQKPSRDICQRGTSLTIQCQVDSQVTMMFWYRQQPGQSLTLIATANQGSEATYESGFVIDKFPISRPNLTFSTLTVSNMSPEDSSIYLCSVVWAGGGTEAFFGQGTRLTVV.

Turning to this clone: The read gets to within 3 residues of the CDR3 end, and the germline J gene fills in the rest. The V and J genes are TRBV7-3 and TRBJ1-6; unclear D gene. V lost 8 bases and J lost 10, with 15 bases in between. The length of the CDR3 is 13 residues. CDR1 and CDR2 from the germline V gene are SGHTA and FQGTGA. The part of the CDR3 DNA that was read is TGTGCCAGCTGCGACCGGCCAGGATCACCC. Translating gives CASCDRPGSP. The full CDR3 sequence reads CASCDRPGSPLHF.

Concerning this clone itself: The read is 3 residues too short to cover the CDR3 end, so that end is filled in from the germline J gene. The rearrangement uses TRBV18 and TRBJ2-5; the match to TRBD1 covers 11 bases. V gave up 4 bases and J gave up 5 bases; unmatched junction bases: 3. The germline V gene has CDR1 KGHSH and CDR2 LQKENI. The CDR3 runs to 14 residues. The CDR3 bases that were read are TGTGCCAGCTCACGGACAGGGGGCGCGGAGACC. Protein product: CASSRTGGAET. The full-length CDR3 reads as CASSRTGGAETQYF.

Details on this clone: The CDR3 goes on 3 residues after the read ends, and that part is filled in from the germline J gene. The genes are TRBV14 and TRBJ2-3, with 7 bases that match TRBD2. CDR3 length equals 16 residues. V lost 0 bases, J lost 7 bases, and 10 bases stayed unmatched. Per the germline V gene, CDR1 is SGHDN and CDR2 is FVKESK. CDR3 amino acids: CASSQERAGPVHTQYF. CDR3 DNA (partial): TGTGCCAGCAGCCAAGAAAGAGCGGGGCCCGTCCATACG.

Details on this clone: The read comes to an end 3 residues before the CDR3 does, leaving the germline J gene to fill in the end. The rearrangement uses TRBV5-1 and TRBJ2-5, with 7 bases fitting TRBD2. The CDR3 spans 15 residues. V gave up 0 bases and J gave up 0 bases; unmatched junction bases: 2. CDR1 SGHRS and CDR2 YFSETQ come from the germline V gene. The covered CDR3 bases are TGCGCCAGCAGCTTGGAGCGGGGATACCAAGAGACC. Its translation is CASSLERGYQET. From start to end, the CDR3 is CASSLERGYQETQYF.